The 5 T cell receptor beta chains in this list originate from one sample, sequenced in a study of blood T cell repertoires in COVID-19. Generated by immunoSEQ multiplex PCR, the TCRdb table keeps only in-frame clones and is missing some. The repertoire holds 130,000 to 150,000 clones, with approximately 80% as singletons. The sequencing input was peripheral blood. The source is a middle-aged woman with active or convalescent COVID-19.

The CDR3 is CASSLQGTLAKNIQYF. The CDR3 nucleotides are TGTGCCAGTAGTTTACAGGGCACACTAGCCAAAAACATTCAGTACTTC. The J gene is TRBJ2-4, the V gene TRBV19, with D possibly being TRBD1 (6 bases). The CDR3 spans 16 residues. The V gene lost 5 bases and the J gene lost 0 bases, with 14 bases spanning the gap. The germline V gene encodes CDR1 LNHDA and CDR2 SQIVND (reference sequence).

The CDR3 bases are TGCGCCAGCAGCTTGGGGGAGACAGGGCACAAAAACATTCAGTACTTC. Residues: CASSLGETGHKNIQYF. The genes are TRBV5-1 and TRBJ2-4, with 7 nucleotides matching TRBD1. The V and J ends lost 0 bases and 3 bases, in that order; junction bases with no gene match: 6. This CDR3 comprises 16 residues. Germline V gene lookup returns CDR1 SGHRS and CDR2 YFSETQ.

This clone was counted a single time. The chain joins TRBV25-1 to TRBJ1-2; D is possibly TRBD1 (5 bases). Germline V lookup: CDR1 MGHDK, CDR2 SYGVNS. V dropped 0 bases and J dropped 5 bases, with 13 bases sitting between them. CDR3 length equals 15 residues. The CDR3 DNA is TGTGCCAGCAGTGAATATAGCCAGGGAATGTATGGCTACACCTTC. It codes for CASSEYSQGMYGYTF.

The V call is TRBV28, the J call TRBJ2-4; 7 bases align to TRBD1. With V trimmed by 5 bases and J by 6 bases, 16 bases remained unmatched. CDR1 MDHEN and CDR2 SYDVKM come from the germline V gene. This CDR3 is built from 17 residues. DNA for the CDR3: TGTGCCAGCAGTCCCCTCGAACAGGCAGGGGGTCGAAACATTCAGTACTTC. Its protein is CASSPLEQAGGRNIQYF.

This clone was detected only once. The genes are TRBV5-1 and TRBJ1-6; possibly TRBD1 for D (5 bases). The CDR3 is 17 amino acids. CDR1 is SGHRS and CDR2 is YFSETQ in the germline V gene. Trimming cost V 3 bases and J 6 bases, with 19 bases left between them. The CDR3 DNA sequence: TGCGCCAGCAGCTACCGGGACCCTGGGGGGGTTAATTCACCCCTCCACTTT. It encodes CASSYRDPGGVNSPLHF. Full variable domain (outside the CDR3, taken from reference TRBV5-1 and TRBJ1-6): KAGVTQTPRYLIKTRGQQVTLSCSPISGHRSVSWYQQTPGQGLQFLFEYFSETQRNKGNFPGRFSGRQFSNSRSEMNVSTLELGDSALYLCASSYRDPGGVNSPLHFGNGTRLTVT.